The 3 T cell receptor beta chains reported below all come from one sample, sequenced in a study of blood T cell repertoires in COVID-19. Assay: immunoSEQ multiplex PCR; the TCRdb copy retains only in-frame clones and omits some. Here the sample spans roughly 230,000 clones, approximately 86% being singletons. The sequencing input was peripheral blood. The receptor set was obtained from a human donor in a cohort sampled during active COVID-19.

The chain combines TRBV4-1 with TRBJ2-1; D ambiguous. This CDR3 is built from 16 residues. Germline CDR1 is MGHRA and CDR2 is YSYEKL. The V end was cut by 0 bases, the J end by 9 bases, with 18 bases between. Here the CDR3 reads CASSQDARGETVEQFF. In DNA form, the CDR3 reads TGCGCCAGCAGCCAAGACGCGCGCGGAGAGACCGTTGAGCAGTTCTTC.

V is TRBV6-6 and J is TRBJ2-7; no reliable D call. This CDR3 has 13 amino acids. Germline CDR1 is MNHNY and CDR2 is SVGAGI (reference sequence). The ends were cut back, 7 bases at V and 0 bases at J, with 10 bases in the middle. For the CDR3, the DNA is TGTGCCAGCACAAGTGCGGTCTCCTACGAGCAGTACTTC. This translates into CASTSAVSYEQYF.

This clone occurred once. The DNA for the CDR3 is TGCGCCAGCAGCCGACTGACAGGGGCGGTGGAAACTGAAGCTTTCTTT. As protein: CASSRLTGAVETEAFF. The V and J genes are TRBV4-3 and TRBJ1-1, with 8 bases identical to TRBD1. Germline V gives CDR1 LGHNA, CDR2 YSLEER. The CDR3 has 16 amino acids. Trimming cost V 4 bases and J 5 bases; bases outside gene matches: 12.